This TCR beta chain comes out of a study of T cells expressing NK-cell markers. With the 5' RACE reads reprocessed, TCRdb shows one record per CDR3 protein and no DNA. This repertoire includes about 260,000 distinct CDR3 sequences. Whole-study results and caveats: The contribution of dominant NKG2C+ clonotypes to CD8+ T cells in about 6 donors was about 1.0-7.0%.

Of note for this clonotype: Its specificity is not known.

The sequencing input was blood T cells: a sorted CD56 or NKG2C T cell subset, CD4+ or CD8+ T cells, or bulk PBMC T cells (not recorded which). The TCR was taken from a man younger than 30 in good health.

This chain's CDR3 is CASSSSNRGGARNEQFF. The rearrangement uses TRBV5-1 and TRBJ2-1; TCRdb's D call of TRBD1 is untestable without DNA. Germline V gene lookup returns CDR1 SGHRS and CDR2 YFSETQ. The CDR3 totals 17 residues. Together with reference TRBV5-1 and TRBJ2-1, the CDR3 gives the full variable domain: KAGVTQTPRYLIKTRGQQVTLSCSPISGHRSVSWYQQTPGQGLQFLFEYFSETQRNKGNFPGRFSGRQFSNSRSEMNVSTLELGDSALYLCASSSSNRGGARNEQFFGPGTRLTVL.